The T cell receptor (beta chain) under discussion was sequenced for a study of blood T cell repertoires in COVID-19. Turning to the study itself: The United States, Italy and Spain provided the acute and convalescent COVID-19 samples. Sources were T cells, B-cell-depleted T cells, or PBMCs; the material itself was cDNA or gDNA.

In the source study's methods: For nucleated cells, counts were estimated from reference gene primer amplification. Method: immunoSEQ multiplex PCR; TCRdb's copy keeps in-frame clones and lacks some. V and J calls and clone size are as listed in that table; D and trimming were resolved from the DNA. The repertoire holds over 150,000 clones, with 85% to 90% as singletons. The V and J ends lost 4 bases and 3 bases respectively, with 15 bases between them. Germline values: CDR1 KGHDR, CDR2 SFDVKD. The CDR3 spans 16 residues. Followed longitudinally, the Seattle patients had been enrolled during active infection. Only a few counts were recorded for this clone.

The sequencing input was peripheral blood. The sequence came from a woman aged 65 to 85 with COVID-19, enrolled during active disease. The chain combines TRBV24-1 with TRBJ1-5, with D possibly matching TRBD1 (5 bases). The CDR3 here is CATSDPGSENNQPQHF. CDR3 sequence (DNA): TGTGCCACCAGTGACCCAGGGTCCGAAAACAATCAGCCCCAGCATTTT.